The 6 T cell receptor beta chains in this list originate from one sample, sequenced in a study of cytomegalovirus exposure and HLA in healthy donors. The PCR employed 60 Vbeta primers together with 13 Jbeta primers. Profiling relied on immunoSEQ multiplex PCR, and the TCRdb table lists in-frame clones only, not all of them. The sample includes 210,000 or so clones, around 83% of them seen just once. The sample consisted of PBMCs. These receptors were taken from a girl aged 2-9 years in good health and CMV-seronegative.

The V call is TRBV21-1, the J call TRBJ1-2; TRBD1, the D gene given by the table, was not confirmed from the DNA. TRBV21-1 is assigned pseudogene status. The CDR3 has 19 residues. CDR3 residues: CASSKTGPITPSLNYGYTF. The DNA of the CDR3 is TGTGCCAGCAGCAAGACAGGGCCCATCACCCCCTCTCTCAACTATGGCTACACCTTC.

V and J are TRBV6-1 and TRBJ2-7; D gene unclear. V shed 4 bases and J shed 3 bases, with 10 bases lying between them. The CDR3 extends over 13 amino acids. Germline V lookup: CDR1 MNHNS, CDR2 SASEGT. CDR3 in amino acids: CASSVWQVYEQYF. CDR3 nucleotides: TGTGCCAGCAGTGTGTGGCAGGTCTACGAGCAGTACTTC.

The chain couples TRBV7-6 to TRBJ1-5, with a weak D call TRBD1 (5 bases). The CDR3 loop spans 15 amino acids. Looked up from germline, CDR1 is SGHVS and CDR2 is FNYEAQ. V was trimmed by 3 bases and J by 3 bases, leaving 12 bases between them. The CDR3 spells CASSLGDSFNQPQHF. The CDR3 DNA follows: TGTGCCAGCAGCTTGGGCGACAGTTTCAATCAGCCCCAGCATTTT.

Only one count was recorded for this clone. The V gene is TRBV15, the J gene TRBJ1-4; a possible D gene is TRBD1 (6 bases). The CDR3 has 16 amino acids. Trimming cost V 0 bases and J 7 bases, with 15 bases left between them. Germline V lookup: CDR1 LNHNV, CDR2 YYDKDF (reference sequence). Here the CDR3 DNA reads TGTGCCACCAGCAGAGATCGGGGGGGCTTAGTTGAAAAACTGTTTTTT. Translated: CATSRDRGGLVEKLFF.

The V call is TRBV7-9, the J call TRBJ2-3; 9 bases line up with TRBD2. This CDR3 comprises 15 residues. Germline loops: CDR1 SEHNR, CDR2 FQNEAQ (reference sequence). Trimming removed 8 bases from V and 1 base from J; junction bases left unmatched: 7. CDR3 protein: CASGNLAGGTDTQYF. The CDR3 DNA is TGTGCCAGCGGAAATTTAGCGGGGGGCACAGATACGCAGTATTTT.

This chain connects TRBV9 to TRBJ1-4, with 9 bases lining up with TRBD1. CDR1 and CDR2 from the germline V gene are SGDLS and YYNGEE. J gave up 7 bases and V 2 bases, and 3 bases lay outside the gene matches. The CDR3 consists of 14 residues. CDR3 loop: CASSVGGQGEKLFF. The DNA for the CDR3 is TGTGCCAGCAGCGTTGGGGGACAGGGTGAAAAACTGTTTTTT.